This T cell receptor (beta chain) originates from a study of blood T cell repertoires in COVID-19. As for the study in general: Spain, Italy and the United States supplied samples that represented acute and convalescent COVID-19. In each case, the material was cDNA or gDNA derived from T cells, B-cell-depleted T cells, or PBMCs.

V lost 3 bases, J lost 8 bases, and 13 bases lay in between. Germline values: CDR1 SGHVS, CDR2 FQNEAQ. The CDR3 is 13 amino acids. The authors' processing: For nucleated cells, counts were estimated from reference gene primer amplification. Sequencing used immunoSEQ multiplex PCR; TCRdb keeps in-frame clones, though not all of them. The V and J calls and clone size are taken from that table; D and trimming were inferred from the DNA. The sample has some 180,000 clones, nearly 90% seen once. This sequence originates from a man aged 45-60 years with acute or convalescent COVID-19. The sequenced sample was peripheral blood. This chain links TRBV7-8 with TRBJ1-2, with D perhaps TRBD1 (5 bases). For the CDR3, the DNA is TGTGCCAGCAGCTTTCGGGGGACTGGAGGCTACACCTTC. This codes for CASSFRGTGGYTF.